This T cell receptor (beta chain) is drawn from a study of cytomegalovirus exposure and HLA in healthy donors. Study findings and constraints: In the 120 or so validation repertoires, approximately 94% of cluster scores exceeded 0, per a later analysis. Whilst most TCR sequences proved rare, a subset of public TCRs occurred across many donors.

Germline V lookup: CDR1 LNHDA, CDR2 SQIVND (reference sequence). V shed 10 bases and J 4 bases; nucleotides not matched to a gene: 13. This CDR3 comprises 17 residues. As concerns this clone: What it recognizes is unknown.

Using immunoSEQ multiplex PCR, the repertoire was profiled, and TCRdb retains in-frame clones only, with some absent. The sample lists 150,000 to 200,000 clones; approximately 86% were seen once. The clonotype was recovered from a man aged 25-45 years in good health and CMV-seropositive. Sequencing was carried out using PBMCs. This rearrangement joins TRBV19 to TRBJ1-4, with 12 bases that match TRBD1. The chain's CDR3 is CATGERDRGRYNEKLFF. For the CDR3, the DNA is TGTGCCACTGGGGAGCGGGACAGGGGGCGGTATAATGAAAAACTGTTTTTT.